This paragraph covers one T cell receptor (beta chain) sequence. The antigen remains unidentified. The CDR3 is 15 amino acids. Germline CDR1 is GTSNPN and CDR2 is SVGIG (reference sequence). Losses at the gene ends were 2 bases for V and 8 bases for J; bases not matched to a gene: 10. All patients relapsed after autologous stem cell transplantation, and brentuximab vedotin exposure varied. The best responses consisted of complete response, partial response or progressive disease. Sequenced by immunoSEQ multiplex PCR; TCRdb stores in-frame clones only, minus some. The table records under 45,000 clones, 76% of them present only once. This sample stems from a study of PD-1 blockade in classical Hodgkin lymphoma. Study-wide findings and caveats: Patients newly diagnosed and complete responders had comparable baseline diversity. Significantly greater TCR diversity emerged by C4D1 in CD4+ cells but not CD8+ cells.

The chain joins TRBV30 to TRBJ2-1, with 9 bases fitting TRBD2. The sequence was collected from a human donor with classical Hodgkin lymphoma. The sample here was peripheral blood mononuclear cells (PBMCs), taken at baseline. This CDR3 reads CAWSRRAGGPDEQFF. CDR3 DNA: TGTGCCTGGAGTCGCCGGGCGGGAGGGCCAGATGAGCAGTTCTTC.